This TCR beta chain was retrieved from a study of chemoradiotherapy in HPV16-positive cancers. Whole-study context: A couple of HPV16-positive patients' cells yielded candidate HPV-specific clones and common motifs.

TCRdb's copy holds only in-frame clones and misses some; the assay was immunoSEQ multiplex PCR. Of some 15,000 clones in the sample, about 88% were seen once. With 3 bases removed from V and 4 bases from J, the gap between germline ends came to 10 bases. Germline CDR1 and CDR2: LNHDA and SQIVND (reference sequence). The CDR3 extends over 13 amino acids. Sequences were derived from blood, sampled from a patient who underwent chemoradiotherapy. The genes are TRBV19 and TRBJ2-7; D remains unclear. The TCR was taken from a human donor with HPV-associated anogenital cancer. CDR3 protein: CASSITTSYEQYF. The CDR3 region has the DNA TGTGCCAGTAGTATCACGACGTCGTACGAGCAGTACTTC.